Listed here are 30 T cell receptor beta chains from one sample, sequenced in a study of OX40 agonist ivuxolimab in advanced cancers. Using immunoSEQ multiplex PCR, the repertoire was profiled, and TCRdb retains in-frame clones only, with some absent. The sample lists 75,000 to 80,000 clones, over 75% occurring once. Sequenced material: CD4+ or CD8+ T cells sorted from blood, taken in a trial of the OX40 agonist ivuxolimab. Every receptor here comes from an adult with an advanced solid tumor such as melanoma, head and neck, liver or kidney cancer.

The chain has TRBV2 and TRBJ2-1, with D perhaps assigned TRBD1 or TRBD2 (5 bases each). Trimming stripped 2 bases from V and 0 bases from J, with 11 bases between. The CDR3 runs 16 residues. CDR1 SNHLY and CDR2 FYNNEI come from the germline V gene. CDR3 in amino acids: CASSEIWGSSYNEQFF. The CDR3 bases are TGTGCCAGCAGTGAAATATGGGGGAGCTCCTACAATGAGCAGTTCTTC.

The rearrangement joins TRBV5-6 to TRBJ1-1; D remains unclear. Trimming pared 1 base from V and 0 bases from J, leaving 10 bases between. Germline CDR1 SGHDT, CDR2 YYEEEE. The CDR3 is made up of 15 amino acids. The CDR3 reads CASSLTMAVNTEAFF. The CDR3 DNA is TGTGCCAGCAGCTTGACGATGGCAGTGAACACTGAAGCTTTCTTT. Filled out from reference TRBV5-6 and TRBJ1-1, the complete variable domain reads DAGVTQSPTHLIKTRGQQVTLRCSPKSGHDTVSWYQQALGQGPQFIFQYYEEEERQRGNFPDRFSGHQFPNYSSELNVNALLLGDSALYLCASSLTMAVNTEAFFGQGTRLTVV.

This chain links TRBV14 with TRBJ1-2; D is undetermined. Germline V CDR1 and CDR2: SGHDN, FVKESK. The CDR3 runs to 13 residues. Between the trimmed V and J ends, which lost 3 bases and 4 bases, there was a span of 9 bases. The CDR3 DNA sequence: TGTGCCAGCAGCCAGGGAGACATCTATGGCTACACCTTC. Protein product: CASSQGDIYGYTF.

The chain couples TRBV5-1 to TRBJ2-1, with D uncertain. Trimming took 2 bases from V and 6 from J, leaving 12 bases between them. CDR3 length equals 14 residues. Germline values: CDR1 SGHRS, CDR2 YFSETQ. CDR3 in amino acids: CASSFGSELNEQFF. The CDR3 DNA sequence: TGCGCCAGCAGCTTCGGGTCGGAGCTCAATGAGCAGTTCTTC.

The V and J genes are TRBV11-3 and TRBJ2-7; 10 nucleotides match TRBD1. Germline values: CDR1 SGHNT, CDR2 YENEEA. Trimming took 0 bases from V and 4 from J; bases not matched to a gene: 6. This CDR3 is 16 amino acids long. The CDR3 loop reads CASSLEKTGGRYEQYF. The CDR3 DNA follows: TGTGCCAGCAGCTTAGAAAAGACAGGGGGCCGGTACGAGCAGTACTTC. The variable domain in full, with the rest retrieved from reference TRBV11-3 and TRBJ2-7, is EAGVVQSPRYKIIEKKQPVAFWCNPISGHNTLYWYLQNLGQGPELLIRYENEEAVDDSQLPKDRFSAERLKGVDSTLKIQPAELGDSAVYLCASSLEKTGGRYEQYFGPGTRLTVT.

DNA for the CDR3: TGTGCCAGCTTTCCCCCCACCGATAACACTGAAGCTTTCTTT. Encoded protein: CASFPPTDNTEAFF. This chain joins TRBV6-1 and TRBJ1-1; D is unclear. Trimming cost V 8 bases and J 2 bases, with 15 bases left between them. The CDR3 sequence is 14 residues long. Looked up from germline, CDR1 is MNHNS and CDR2 is SASEGT.

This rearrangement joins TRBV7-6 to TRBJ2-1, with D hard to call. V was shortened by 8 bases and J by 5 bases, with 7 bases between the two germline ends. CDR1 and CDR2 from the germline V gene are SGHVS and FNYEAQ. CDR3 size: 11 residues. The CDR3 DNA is TGTGCCAGCCGGACCGACAATGAGCAGTTCTTC. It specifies CASRTDNEQFF.

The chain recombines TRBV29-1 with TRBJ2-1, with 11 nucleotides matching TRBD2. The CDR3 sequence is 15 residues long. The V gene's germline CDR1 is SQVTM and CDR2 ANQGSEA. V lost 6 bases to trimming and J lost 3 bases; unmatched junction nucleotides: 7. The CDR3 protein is CSVRQTSGIYNEQFF. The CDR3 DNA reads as TGCAGCGTGCGTCAGACTAGCGGGATCTACAATGAGCAGTTCTTC.

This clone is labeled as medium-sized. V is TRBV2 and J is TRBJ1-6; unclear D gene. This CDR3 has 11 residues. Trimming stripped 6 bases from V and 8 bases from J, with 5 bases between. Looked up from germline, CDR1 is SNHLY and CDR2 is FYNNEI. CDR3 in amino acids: CASSPDSPLHF. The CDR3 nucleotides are TGTGCCAGCAGCCCCGATTCACCCCTCCACTTT.

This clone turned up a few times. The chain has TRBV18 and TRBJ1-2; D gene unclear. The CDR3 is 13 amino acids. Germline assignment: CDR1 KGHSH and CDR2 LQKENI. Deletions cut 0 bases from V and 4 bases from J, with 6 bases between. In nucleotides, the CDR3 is TGTGCCAGCTCACCACCGTCAGGCTATGGCTACACCTTC. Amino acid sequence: CASSPPSGYGYTF.

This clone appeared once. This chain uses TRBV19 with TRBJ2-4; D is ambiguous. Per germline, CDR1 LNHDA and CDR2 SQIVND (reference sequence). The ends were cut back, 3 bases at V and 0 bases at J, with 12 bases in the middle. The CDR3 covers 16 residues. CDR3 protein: CASSIFIGPAKNIQYF. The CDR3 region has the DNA TGTGCCAGTAGTATTTTCATCGGTCCAGCCAAAAACATTCAGTACTTC.

The CDR3 protein is CASSLASLRTDTQYF. The CDR3 coding sequence is TGTGCCAGCAGCTTAGCGTCCCTCAGGACAGATACGCAGTATTTT. The V call is TRBV7-2, the J call TRBJ2-3; the D is unclear. CDR1 and CDR2 (germline): SGHTA, FQGNSA. V shed 0 bases and J shed 3 bases, with 10 bases lying between them. This CDR3 is built from 15 residues.

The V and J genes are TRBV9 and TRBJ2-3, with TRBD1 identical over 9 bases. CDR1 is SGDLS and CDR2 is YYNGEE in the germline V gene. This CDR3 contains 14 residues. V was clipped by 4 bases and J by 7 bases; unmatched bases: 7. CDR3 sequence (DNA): TGTGCCAGCAGCCCGGGACAGGGTACCAATACGCAGTATTTT. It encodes CASSPGQGTNTQYF. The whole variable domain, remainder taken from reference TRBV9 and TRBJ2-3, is DSGVTQTPKHLITATGQRVTLRCSPRSGDLSVYWYQQSLDQGLQFLIQYYNGEERAKGNILERFSAQQFPDLHSELNLSSLELGDSALYFCASSPGQGTNTQYFGPGTRLTVL.

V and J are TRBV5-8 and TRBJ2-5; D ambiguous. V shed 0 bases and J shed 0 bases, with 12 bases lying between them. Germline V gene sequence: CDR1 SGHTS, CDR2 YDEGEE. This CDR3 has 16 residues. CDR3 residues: CASSLVSQRYQETQYF. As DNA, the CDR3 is TGTGCCAGCAGCTTGGTTTCACAGAGGTACCAAGAGACCCAGTACTTC.

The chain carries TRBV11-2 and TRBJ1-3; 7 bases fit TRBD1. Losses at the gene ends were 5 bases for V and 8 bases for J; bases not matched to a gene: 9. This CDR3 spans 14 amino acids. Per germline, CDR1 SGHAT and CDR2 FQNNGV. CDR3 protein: CASSERQGGDTIYF. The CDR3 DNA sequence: TGTGCCAGCAGCGAACGACAGGGAGGTGACACCATATATTTT.

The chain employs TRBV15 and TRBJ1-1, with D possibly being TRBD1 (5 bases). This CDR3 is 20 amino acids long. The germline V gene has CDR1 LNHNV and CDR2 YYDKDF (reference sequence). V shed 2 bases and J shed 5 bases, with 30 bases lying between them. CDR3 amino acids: CATSRNASSWDRSGLTEAFF. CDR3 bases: TGTGCCACCAGCAGAAACGCATCGAGTTGGGACCGATCGGGGTTAACTGAAGCTTTCTTT.

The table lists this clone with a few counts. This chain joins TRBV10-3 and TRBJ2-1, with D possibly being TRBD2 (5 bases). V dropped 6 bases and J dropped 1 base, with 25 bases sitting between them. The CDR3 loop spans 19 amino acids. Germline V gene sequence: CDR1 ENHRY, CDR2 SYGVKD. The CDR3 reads CAISHDLGGGYNSYNEQFF. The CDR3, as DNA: TGTGCCATCAGCCACGACCTAGGCGGAGGATACAATTCCTACAATGAGCAGTTCTTC.

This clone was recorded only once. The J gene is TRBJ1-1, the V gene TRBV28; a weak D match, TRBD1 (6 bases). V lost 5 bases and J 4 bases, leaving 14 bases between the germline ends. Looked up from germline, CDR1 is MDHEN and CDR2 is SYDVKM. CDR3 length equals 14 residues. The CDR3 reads CASSPWGLGTEAFF. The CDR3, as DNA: TGTGCCAGCAGTCCCTGGGGGCTGGGCACTGAAGCTTTCTTT.

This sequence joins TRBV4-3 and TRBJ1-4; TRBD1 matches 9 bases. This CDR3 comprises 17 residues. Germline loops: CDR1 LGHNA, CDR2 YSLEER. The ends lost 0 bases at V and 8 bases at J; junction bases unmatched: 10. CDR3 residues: CASSQDPPGQGLEKLFF. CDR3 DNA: TGCGCCAGCAGCCAAGATCCACCCGGACAGGGGTTGGAAAAACTGTTTTTT.

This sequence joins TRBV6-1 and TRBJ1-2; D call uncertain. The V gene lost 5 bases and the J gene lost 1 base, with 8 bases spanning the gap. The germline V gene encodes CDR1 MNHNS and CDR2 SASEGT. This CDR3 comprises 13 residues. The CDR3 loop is CASSNKDNYGYTF. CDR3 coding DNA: TGTGCCAGCAGTAATAAAGATAACTATGGCTACACCTTC.

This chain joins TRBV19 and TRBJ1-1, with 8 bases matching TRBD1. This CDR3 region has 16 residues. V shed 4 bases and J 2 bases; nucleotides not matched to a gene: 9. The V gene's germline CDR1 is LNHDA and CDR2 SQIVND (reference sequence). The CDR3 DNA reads TGTGCCAGTAGTAGACCCCGGGACAGGCATAACACTGAAGCTTTCTTT. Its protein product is CASSRPRDRHNTEAFF.

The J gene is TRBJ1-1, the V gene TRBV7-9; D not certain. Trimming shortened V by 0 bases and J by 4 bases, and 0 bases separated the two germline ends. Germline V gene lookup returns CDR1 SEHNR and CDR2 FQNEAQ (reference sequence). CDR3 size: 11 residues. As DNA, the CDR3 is TGTGCCAGCAGCTTAGCCACTGAAGCTTTCTTT. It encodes CASSLATEAFF.

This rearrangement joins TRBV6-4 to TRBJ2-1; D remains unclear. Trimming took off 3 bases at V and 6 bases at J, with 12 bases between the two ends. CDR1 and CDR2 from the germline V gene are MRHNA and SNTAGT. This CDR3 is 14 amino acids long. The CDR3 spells CASSESWSLNEQFF. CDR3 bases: TGTGCCAGCAGTGAGTCTTGGTCTCTCAATGAGCAGTTCTTC.

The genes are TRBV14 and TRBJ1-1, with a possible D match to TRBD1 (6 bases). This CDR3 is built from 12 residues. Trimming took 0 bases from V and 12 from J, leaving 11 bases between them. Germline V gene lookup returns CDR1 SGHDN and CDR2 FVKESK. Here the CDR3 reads CASSQEAGEPFF. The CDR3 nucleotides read TGTGCCAGCAGCCAAGAGGCAGGGGAGCCTTTCTTT.

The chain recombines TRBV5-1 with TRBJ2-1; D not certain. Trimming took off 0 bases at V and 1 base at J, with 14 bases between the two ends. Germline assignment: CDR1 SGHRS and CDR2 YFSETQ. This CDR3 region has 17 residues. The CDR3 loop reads CASSLASPQLSYNEQFF. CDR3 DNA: TGCGCCAGCAGCTTGGCTTCTCCTCAGCTTTCCTACAATGAGCAGTTCTTC.

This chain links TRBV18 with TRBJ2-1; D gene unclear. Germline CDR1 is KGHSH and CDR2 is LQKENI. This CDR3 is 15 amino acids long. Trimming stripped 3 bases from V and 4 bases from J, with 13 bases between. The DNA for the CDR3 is TGTGCCAGCTCACCCGGGTCTAGTGAATACAATGAGCAGTTCTTC. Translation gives CASSPGSSEYNEQFF.

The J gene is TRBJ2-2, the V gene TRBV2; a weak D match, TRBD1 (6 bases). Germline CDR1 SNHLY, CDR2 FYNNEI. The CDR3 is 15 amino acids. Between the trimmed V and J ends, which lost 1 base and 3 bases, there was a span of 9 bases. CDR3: CASSEVPGDTGELFF. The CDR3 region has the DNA TGTGCCAGCAGTGAAGTCCCAGGGGACACCGGGGAGCTGTTTTTT.

CDR3 protein: CASSLLMGLGSYGYTF. CDR3 DNA: TGTGCCAGCAGCTTATTAATGGGGTTGGGCAGCTATGGCTACACCTTC. The J gene is TRBJ1-2, the V gene TRBV7-2; no clear D gene. The CDR3 contains 16 residues. V shed 2 bases and J shed 4 bases, with 17 bases lying between them. The germline V gene has CDR1 SGHTA and CDR2 FQGNSA. Filled out from reference TRBV7-2 and TRBJ1-2, the complete variable domain reads GAGVSQSPSNKVTEKGKDVELRCDPISGHTALYWYRQSLGQGLEFLIYFQGNSAPDKSGLPSDRFSAERTGGSVSTLTIQRTQQEDSAVYLCASSLLMGLGSYGYTFGSGTRLTVV.

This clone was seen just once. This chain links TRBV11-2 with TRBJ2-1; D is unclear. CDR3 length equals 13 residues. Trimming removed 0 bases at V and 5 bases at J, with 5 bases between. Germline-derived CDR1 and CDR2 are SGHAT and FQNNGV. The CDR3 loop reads CASSLEPHNEQFF. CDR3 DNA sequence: TGTGCCAGCAGCTTAGAACCTCACAATGAGCAGTTCTTC. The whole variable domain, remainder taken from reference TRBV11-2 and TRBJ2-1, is EAGVAQSPRYKIIEKRQSVAFWCNPISGHATLYWYQQILGQGPKLLIQFQNNGVVDDSQLPKDRFSAERLKGVDSTLKIQPAKLEDSAVYLCASSLEPHNEQFFGPGTRLTVL.

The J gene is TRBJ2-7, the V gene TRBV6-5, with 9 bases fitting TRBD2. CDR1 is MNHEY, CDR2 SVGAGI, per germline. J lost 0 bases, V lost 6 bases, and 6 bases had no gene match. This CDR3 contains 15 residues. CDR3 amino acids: CASRGSGLASYEQYF. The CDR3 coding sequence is TGTGCCAGCAGGGGATCGGGACTAGCCTCCTACGAGCAGTACTTC.